Reported below is one TCR beta chain. Its antigen is as yet unknown. TCRdb re-called the 5' RACE reads and catalogs CDR3 proteins one per entry, DNA excluded. The sample's table shows 110,000 to 150,000 distinct CDR3 sequences. This entry is derived from a study of monozygotic twins with inflammatory bowel disease. Study results and caveats: Limited power may explain why concordant and discordant twins showed no difference in repertoire similarity.

The CDR3 is made up of 15 amino acids. Germline CDR1 reads LGHDT; CDR2 reads YNNKEL (reference sequence). Input material: blood. This receptor was identified in a human donor with ulcerative colitis or Crohn's disease, or a healthy co-twin of an affected twin (not recorded which). The chain combines TRBV3-1 with TRBJ2-1; TCRdb's assignment of TRBD2 cannot be checked, as there is no DNA. The CDR3 protein is CASSQTSGVWDEQFF.